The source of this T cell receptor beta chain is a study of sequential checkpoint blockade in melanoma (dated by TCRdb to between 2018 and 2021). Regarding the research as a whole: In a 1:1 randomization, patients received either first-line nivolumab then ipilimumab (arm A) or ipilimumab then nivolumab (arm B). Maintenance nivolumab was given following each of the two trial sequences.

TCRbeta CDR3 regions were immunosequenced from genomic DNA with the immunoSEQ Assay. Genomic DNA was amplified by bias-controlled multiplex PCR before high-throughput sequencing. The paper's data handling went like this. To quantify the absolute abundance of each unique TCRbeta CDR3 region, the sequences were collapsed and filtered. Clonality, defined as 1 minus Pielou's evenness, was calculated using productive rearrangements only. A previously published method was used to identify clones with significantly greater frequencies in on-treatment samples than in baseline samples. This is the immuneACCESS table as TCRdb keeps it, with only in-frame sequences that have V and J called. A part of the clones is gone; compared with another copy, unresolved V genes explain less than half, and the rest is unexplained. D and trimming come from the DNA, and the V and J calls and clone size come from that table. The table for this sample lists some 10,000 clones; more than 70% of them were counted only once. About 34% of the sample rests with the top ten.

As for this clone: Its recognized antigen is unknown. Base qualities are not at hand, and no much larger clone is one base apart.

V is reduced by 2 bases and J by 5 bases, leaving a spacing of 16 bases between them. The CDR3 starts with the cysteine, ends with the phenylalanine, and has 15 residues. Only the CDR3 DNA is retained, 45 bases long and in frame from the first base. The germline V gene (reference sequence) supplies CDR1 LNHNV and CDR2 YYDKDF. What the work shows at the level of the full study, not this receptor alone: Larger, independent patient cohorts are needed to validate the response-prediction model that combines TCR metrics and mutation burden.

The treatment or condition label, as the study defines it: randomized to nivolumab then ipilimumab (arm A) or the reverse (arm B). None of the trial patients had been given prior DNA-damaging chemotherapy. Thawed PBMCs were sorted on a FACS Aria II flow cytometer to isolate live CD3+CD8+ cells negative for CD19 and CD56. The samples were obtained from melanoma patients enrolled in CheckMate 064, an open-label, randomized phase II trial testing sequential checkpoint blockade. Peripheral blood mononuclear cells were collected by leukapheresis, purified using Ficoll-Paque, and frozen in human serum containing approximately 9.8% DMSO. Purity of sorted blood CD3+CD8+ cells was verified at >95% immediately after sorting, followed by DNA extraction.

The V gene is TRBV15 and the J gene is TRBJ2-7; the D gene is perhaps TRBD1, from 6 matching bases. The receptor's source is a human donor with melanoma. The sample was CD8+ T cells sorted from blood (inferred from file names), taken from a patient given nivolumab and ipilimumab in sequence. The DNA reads TGTGCCACCAGCAGATGGCGGCAGGGGACCCACGAGCAGTACTTC. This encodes CATSRWRQGTHEQYF.